These T cell receptor beta chains were read from a single sample in a study of vaccination effects on CD4 cells after COVID-19. The antigens for these receptors are not known. Clones were sequenced by immunoSEQ multiplex PCR, and TCRdb holds only the in-frame ones, with some missing. The data show 30,000 to 40,000 clones, 65% to 75% seen once. The sequences come from CD4+ T cells from PBMCs cultured with HCoV-229E spike peptides, collected after COVID-19 vaccination. The receptors here all came from a human donor who received a COVID-19 vaccine. CDR3s include the opening cysteine and the closing phenylalanine or tryptophan. The order of the fields is J gene, D gene, clone size, V gene, CDR3 DNA, CDR3 protein. The D gene is left open where the match is weak. The size field is filled for only some rows; it gives once, few, many or a size class.

J gene: TRBJ1-2; D gene: NA; clone size: few; V gene: TRBV7-9; CDR3 DNA: TGTGCCAGCAGCCCTACCGACCCGGCGGACTATGGCTACACCTTC; CDR3 protein: CASSPTDPADYGYTF
J gene: TRBJ2-7; D gene: NA; clone size: NA; V gene: TRBV5-1; CDR3 DNA: TGCGCCAGCAGCGCCAGCTACGAGCAGTACTTC; CDR3 protein: CASSASYEQYF
J gene: TRBJ2-1; D gene: NA; clone size: NA; V gene: TRBV5-1; CDR3 DNA: TGCGCCAGCAGCTTTACTAGCACCGGGCCTGAGCAGTTCTTC; CDR3 protein: CASSFTSTGPEQFF
J gene: TRBJ1-6; D gene: NA; clone size: once; V gene: TRBV5-4; CDR3 DNA: TGTGCCAGCAGCTTGGGGGGAGGTGCGGATAATTCACCCCTCCACTTT; CDR3 protein: CASSLGGGADNSPLHF
J gene: TRBJ2-1; D gene: TRBD2; clone size: few; V gene: TRBV28; CDR3 DNA: TGTGCCAGCAGCATAAGGACTAGCGGGAGAAGTGAGCAGTTCTTC; CDR3 protein: CASSIRTSGRSEQFF
J gene: TRBJ2-1; D gene: NA; clone size: NA; V gene: TRBV7-2; CDR3 DNA: TGTGCCAGCAGCTTACGTCTGGTTGAGCAGTTCTTC; CDR3 protein: CASSLRLVEQFF
J gene: TRBJ2-7; D gene: NA; clone size: NA; V gene: TRBV29-1; CDR3 DNA: TGCAGCGTTGGACACTTCGATGCTTCCTACGAGCAGTACTTC; CDR3 protein: CSVGHFDASYEQYF
J gene: TRBJ2-3; D gene: NA; clone size: NA; V gene: TRBV10-3; CDR3 DNA: TGTGCCATCAGTGGCCGCGGGAACTCAGATACGCAGTATTTT; CDR3 protein: CAISGRGNSDTQYF
J gene: TRBJ2-5; D gene: NA; clone size: NA; V gene: TRBV14; CDR3 DNA: TGTGCCAGCAGCCCGCGGCCAAGGGCTTGGGAGACCCAGTACTTC; CDR3 protein: CASSPRPRAWETQYF
J gene: TRBJ2-1; D gene: NA; clone size: NA; V gene: TRBV7-9; CDR3 DNA: TGTGCCAGCAGCCTCCGGGACGGCTCCTACAATGAGCAGTTCTTC; CDR3 protein: CASSLRDGSYNEQFF
J gene: TRBJ1-2; D gene: NA; clone size: NA; V gene: TRBV5-1; CDR3 DNA: TGCGCCAGCAGCTTGGGTATAGGGATCCCTGACTATGGCTACACCTTC; CDR3 protein: CASSLGIGIPDYGYTF